Listed below are T cell receptor beta chains from one sample, sequenced in a study of T cell responses to AZD1222 COVID-19 vaccine. Sequenced by immunoSEQ multiplex PCR; TCRdb stores in-frame clones only, minus some. The data contain about 110,000 clones, about 94% of them seen just once; the ten biggest clones take up about 3%. The sequences come from peripheral blood, collected 28 days after the second AZD1222 dose. The receptors stem from an adult who received the AZD1222 COVID-19 vaccine. Both conserved end residues are part of each CDR3. The order of the fields is V gene, clone size, D gene, J gene, CDR3 protein, CDR3 DNA. D genes are given only for firm matches. The listing skips clone size in some rows; elsewhere it reads once, few, many or a size class.

V: TRBV2; size: NA; D: NA; J: TRBJ1-1; CDR3: CASQPRPSSMNTEAFF; DNA: TGTGCCAGCCAGCCCAGGCCAAGCTCCATGAACACTGAAGCTTTCTTT
V: TRBV19; size: NA; D: NA; J: TRBJ1-1; CDR3: CASSPEGAYWDTEAFF; DNA: TGTGCCAGTAGTCCAGAAGGGGCGTATTGGGACACTGAAGCTTTCTTT
V: TRBV28; size: NA; D: TRBD1; J: TRBJ1-2; CDR3: CASTGTVRPYGYTF; DNA: TGTGCCAGCACGGGGACAGTCCGTCCCTATGGCTACACCTTC
V: TRBV5-1; size: NA; D: NA; J: TRBJ2-5; CDR3: CASSRSTGPVKETQYF; DNA: TGCGCCAGCAGCCGCTCAACAGGGCCGGTCAAAGAGACCCAGTACTTC
V: TRBV6-5; size: NA; D: NA; J: TRBJ1-1; CDR3: CASRDLWTEAFF; DNA: TGTGCCAGCAGAGACCTTTGGACTGAAGCTTTCTTT
V: TRBV5-1; size: few; D: NA; J: TRBJ1-3; CDR3: CASSLSAQSGNTIYF; DNA: TGCGCCAGCAGCTTGTCGGCGCAATCAGGAAACACCATATATTTT
V: TRBV6-6; size: NA; D: TRBD1; J: TRBJ2-7; CDR3: CASRRGQGGEQYF; DNA: TGTGCCAGCCGCCGGGGACAGGGTGGAGAGCAGTACTTC
V: TRBV7-9; size: NA; D: NA; J: TRBJ1-6; CDR3: CASLRSSYNSPLHF; DNA: TGTGCCAGCCTGAGGAGCTCCTATAATTCACCCCTCCACTTT
V: TRBV4-1; size: NA; D: NA; J: TRBJ1-1; CDR3: CASSQLTEMNTEAFF; DNA: TGCGCCAGCAGCCAACTGACAGAAATGAACACTGAAGCTTTCTTT
V: TRBV9; size: NA; D: TRBD1; J: TRBJ1-4; CDR3: CASSTGQGDEKLFF; DNA: TGTGCCAGCAGCACAGGACAGGGGGATGAAAAACTGTTTTTT
V: TRBV24-1; size: NA; D: NA; J: TRBJ2-2; CDR3: CATSDLIRDTGELFF; DNA: TGTGCCACCAGTGATTTGATACGGGACACCGGGGAGCTGTTTTTT
V: TRBV13; size: NA; D: NA; J: TRBJ2-1; CDR3: CASISMSDNEQFF; DNA: TGTGCCAGCATCTCCATGTCCGACAATGAGCAGTTCTTC
V: TRBV5-1; size: once; D: TRBD1; J: TRBJ2-7; CDR3: CASSPQGQGSSYEQYF; DNA: TGCGCCAGCAGCCCACAAGGACAGGGGAGCTCCTACGAGCAGTACTTC
V: TRBV12-2; size: NA; D: NA; J: TRBJ2-7; CDR3: CASRLVRYESSYEQYF; DNA: TGTGCAAGTCGCTTAGTCAGATACGAGAGCTCCTACGAGCAGTACTTC
V: TRBV10-1; size: NA; D: TRBD1; J: TRBJ2-7; CDR3: CASSGTGGYEQYF; DNA: TGCGCCAGCAGTGGCACAGGGGGCTACGAGCAGTACTTC
V: TRBV12-3/TRBV12-4; size: NA; D: NA; J: TRBJ1-2; CDR3: CASRPTGNYGYTF; DNA: TGTGCCAGCAGACCGACAGGAAACTATGGCTACACCTTC
V: TRBV7-9; size: once; D: NA; J: TRBJ1-6; CDR3: CASSPRGGISPLHF; DNA: TGTGCCAGCAGCCCGCGCGGGGGGATTTCACCCCTCCACTTT
V: TRBV6-5; size: once; D: NA; J: TRBJ2-3; CDR3: CASSRDRSTDTQYF; DNA: TGTGCCAGCAGTAGGGACCGATCCACAGATACGCAGTATTTT
V: TRBV7-6; size: NA; D: NA; J: TRBJ1-4; CDR3: CASSYGTGNEKLFF; DNA: TGTGCCAGCAGCTACGGGACGGGTAATGAAAAACTGTTTTTT
V: TRBV6-5; size: NA; D: TRBD2; J: TRBJ2-7; CDR3: CASSWDPAGGYDEQYF; DNA: TGTGCCAGCAGTTGGGACCCAGCGGGAGGGTACGACGAGCAGTACTTC
V: TRBV5-1; size: NA; D: NA; J: TRBJ2-7; CDR3: CASSLDHGGLPNEQYF; DNA: TGCGCCAGCAGCTTGGACCACGGGGGGCTCCCCAACGAGCAGTACTTC
V: TRBV19; size: NA; D: NA; J: TRBJ1-5; CDR3: CASSRTNLNQPQHF; DNA: TGTGCCAGTAGTAGGACTAACTTAAACCAGCCCCAGCATTTT
V: TRBV3-1/TRBV3-2; size: NA; D: NA; J: TRBJ2-3; CDR3: CASSQDQVTDTQYF; DNA: TGTGCCAGCAGCCAAGATCAGGTAACAGATACGCAGTATTTT
V: TRBV10-1; size: NA; D: TRBD1; J: TRBJ1-2; CDR3: CASSAGGYGYTF; DNA: TGCGCCAGCAGTGCAGGGGGCTATGGCTACACCTTC
V: TRBV6-5; size: NA; D: TRBD1; J: TRBJ1-1; CDR3: CASRSEGQRPEAFF; DNA: TGTGCCAGCAGGAGTGAGGGACAGCGACCTGAAGCTTTCTTT
V: TRBV3-1/TRBV3-2; size: NA; D: NA; J: TRBJ2-7; CDR3: CASSHFTGTDVYEQYF; DNA: TGTGCCAGCAGCCACTTCACCGGGACGGATGTATACGAGCAGTACTTC
V: TRBV7-8; size: NA; D: NA; J: TRBJ1-1; CDR3: CASSSRGATEAFF; DNA: TGTGCCAGCAGCTCCAGGGGAGCCACTGAAGCTTTCTTT
V: TRBV5-1; size: once; D: NA; J: TRBJ1-4; CDR3: CASSYVAGRGEKLFF; DNA: TGCGCCAGCAGCTACGTCGCGGGGCGCGGGGAAAAACTGTTTTTT
V: TRBV4-1; size: NA; D: TRBD2; J: TRBJ2-1; CDR3: CASSQPGLAGVSSYNEQFF; DNA: TGCGCCAGCAGCCAACCGGGACTAGCGGGGGTAAGCTCCTACAATGAGCAGTTCTTC
V: TRBV29-1; size: NA; D: NA; J: TRBJ1-2; CDR3: CSVDDPTGNGYTF; DNA: TGCAGCGTCGACGATCCAACAGGGAATGGCTACACCTTC
V: TRBV6-5; size: NA; D: NA; J: TRBJ2-3; CDR3: CASSYSPGHTDTQYF; DNA: TGTGCCAGCAGTTACTCACCGGGGCACACAGATACGCAGTATTTT
V: TRBV18; size: NA; D: TRBD1; J: TRBJ1-4; CDR3: CASSNAGTGFEKLFF; DNA: TGTGCCAGCTCAAACGCCGGGACAGGGTTTGAAAAACTGTTTTTT
V: TRBV6-2/TRBV6-3; size: NA; D: NA; J: TRBJ1-1; CDR3: CASSYYVMNTEAFF; DNA: TGTGCCAGCAGTTACTATGTAATGAACACTGAAGCTTTCTTT
V: TRBV18; size: NA; D: NA; J: TRBJ1-1; CDR3: CASSPPWGRMNTEAFF; DNA: TGTGCCAGCTCACCACCGTGGGGCCGCATGAACACTGAAGCTTTCTTT
V: TRBV18; size: NA; D: NA; J: TRBJ2-7; CDR3: CASSPRDSYEQYF; DNA: TGTGCCAGCTCACCAAGGGATTCCTACGAGCAGTACTTC
V: TRBV6-2/TRBV6-3; size: once; D: NA; J: TRBJ1-5; CDR3: CASSYVAQPQHF; DNA: TGTGCCAGCAGTTATGTTGCCCAGCCCCAGCATTTT
V: TRBV6-6; size: NA; D: NA; J: TRBJ2-5; CDR3: CASSYSYSLGGETQYF; DNA: TGTGCCAGCAGTTACTCGTATTCTCTGGGGGGAGAGACCCAGTACTTC
V: TRBV9; size: NA; D: NA; J: TRBJ2-5; CDR3: CASSSGQPKETQYF; DNA: TGTGCCAGCAGCTCGGGACAACCGAAAGAGACCCAGTACTTC
V: TRBV15; size: NA; D: NA; J: TRBJ1-3; CDR3: CATRRQEALSGNTIYF; DNA: TGTGCCACCAGAAGACAAGAGGCACTCTCTGGAAACACCATATATTTT
V: TRBV7-9; size: NA; D: NA; J: TRBJ2-7; CDR3: CASSLTNPSYEQYF; DNA: TGTGCCAGCAGCTTAACAAACCCCTCCTACGAGCAGTACTTC
V: TRBV6-5; size: NA; D: NA; J: TRBJ1-1; CDR3: CASRRQHVQSTEAFF; DNA: TGTGCCAGCAGACGACAGCACGTCCAGAGCACTGAAGCTTTCTTT
V: TRBV19; size: NA; D: TRBD2; J: TRBJ2-3; CDR3: CASSIGSGVTDTQYF; DNA: TGTGCCAGTAGTATAGGCAGCGGGGTCACAGATACGCAGTATTTT
V: TRBV12-2; size: NA; D: NA; J: TRBJ1-1; CDR3: CASRLVERAFF; DNA: TGTGCAAGTCGCTTAGTTGAAAGGGCTTTCTTT
V: TRBV27; size: NA; D: NA; J: TRBJ1-4; CDR3: CASSLQAGEGEKLFF; DNA: TGTGCCAGCAGTTTACAGGCCGGGGAGGGTGAAAAACTGTTTTTT